The 29 T cell receptor beta chains in this list originate from one sample, sequenced in a study of cytotoxic CD8 clonotypes in ibrutinib-treated CLL. Some clones are missing from TCRdb's copy, which holds only in-frame ones; the method was immunoSEQ multiplex PCR. This sample yields about 17,000 clones, of which around two thirds are seen a single time; about 25% belongs to the top ten. The sequenced sample was PBMCs, obtained after 12 months of ibrutinib treatment. These receptors were collected from a human donor with chronic lymphocytic leukemia.

The CDR3 protein is CASSKDMKGLALNEQYF. The CDR3 nucleotides are TGTGCCAGCAGCAAGGATATGAAGGGACTAGCGTTGAACGAGCAGTACTTC. The chain links TRBV21-1 to TRBJ2-7; the table's D call, TRBD2, was not checked against the DNA. TRBV21-1 is labeled a pseudogene. The CDR3 totals 17 residues.

J is TRBJ2-3 and V is TRBV4-1; D is unresolved. CDR1 is MGHRA and CDR2 is YSYEKL in the germline V gene. This CDR3 spans 17 amino acids. Trimming cost V 1 base and J 2 bases, with 16 bases left between them. Here the CDR3 DNA reads TGCGCCAGCAGCCAAGCTGGCACGTCCTCATTCACAGATACGCAGTATTTT. It yields the protein CASSQAGTSSFTDTQYF.

V is TRBV28 and J is TRBJ2-7, with no clear D. Per the germline V gene, CDR1 is MDHEN and CDR2 is SYDVKM. CDR3 length: 14 amino acids. V was pared by 6 bases and J by 0 bases, with 12 bases between. CDR3 in amino acids: CASSDLLSSYEQYF. The DNA of the CDR3 is TGTGCCAGCAGCGACCTGCTGAGCTCCTACGAGCAGTACTTC.

The genes are TRBV28 and TRBJ2-7; 7 positions agree with TRBD1. This CDR3 region has 13 residues. The V and J ends lost 3 bases and 2 bases, in that order; junction bases with no gene match: 1. Germline CDR1 reads MDHEN; CDR2 reads SYDVKM. The CDR3: CASSLTGPYEQYF. In nucleotides, the CDR3 is TGTGCCAGCAGTTTGACAGGGCCCTACGAGCAGTACTTC.

In its sample, this clone was seen a few times. V is TRBV5-1 and J is TRBJ2-1; 7 nucleotides agree with TRBD2. Germline-derived CDR1 and CDR2 are SGHRS and YFSETQ. The CDR3 extends over 16 amino acids. Trimming at V came to 0 bases and at J to 2 bases, leaving 5 bases not matched to a gene. DNA of the CDR3: TGCGCCAGCAGCTTGGACGGCGGGGGACCCTACAATGAGCAGTTCTTC. It codes for CASSLDGGGPYNEQFF.

The rearrangement joins TRBV28 to TRBJ2-7, with unresolved D. The CDR3 runs to 15 residues. With 2 bases removed from V and 3 bases from J, the gap between germline ends came to 14 bases. From germline, CDR1 is MDHEN and CDR2 SYDVKM. The CDR3 loop is CASSLIGGPRYEQYF. The DNA for the CDR3 is TGTGCCAGCAGTTTAATTGGTGGGCCGCGCTACGAGCAGTACTTC.

The genes are TRBV7-8 and TRBJ2-2; 7 nucleotides align to TRBD1. The V and J ends lost 5 bases and 6 bases, in that order; junction bases with no gene match: 6. The V gene's germline CDR1 is SGHVS and CDR2 FQNEAQ. This CDR3 region has 14 residues. CDR3 residues: CASSPQGQAGELFF. The CDR3, as DNA: TGTGCCAGCAGCCCACAAGGACAGGCCGGGGAGCTGTTTTTT.

This clone was counted between two and nine times. The chain joins TRBV18 to TRBJ2-2, with D possibly being TRBD2 (6 bases). Trimming left V 2 bases short and J 3 bases short, with 7 bases between. The germline CDR1 and CDR2 sequences are KGHSH and LQKENI. This CDR3 is 14 amino acids long. DNA for the CDR3: TGTGCCAGCTCACCAGGGACTCACACCGGGGAGCTGTTTTTT. This encodes CASSPGTHTGELFF.

This clone was found a few times. The chain couples TRBV14 to TRBJ2-1, with D possibly being TRBD1 (5 bases). Germline V gene data show CDR1 as SGHDN and CDR2 as FVKESK. V lost 1 base to trimming and J lost 10 bases, with 20 bases between them. This CDR3 is built from 16 residues. The CDR3 sequence is CASSQVYGKGSLEQFF. CDR3 bases: TGTGCCAGCAGCCAAGTGTATGGGAAGGGGTCCCTCGAGCAGTTCTTC.

The chain recombines TRBV28 with TRBJ1-2, with 8 bases lining up with TRBD1. V shed 6 bases, J shed 4 bases, and the junction held 16 bases outside the gene matches. The CDR3 loop spans 17 amino acids. Germline CDR1 is MDHEN and CDR2 is SYDVKM. The chain's CDR3 is CASRPLTGARLGYGYTF. CDR3 coding DNA: TGTGCCAGCAGACCATTGACAGGGGCCCGTTTGGGCTATGGCTACACCTTC.

The chain couples TRBV5-1 to TRBJ2-3; 10 nucleotides align to TRBD1. This CDR3 contains 16 residues. Per germline, CDR1 SGHRS and CDR2 YFSETQ. With V trimmed by 0 bases and J by 4 bases, 5 bases remained unmatched. The CDR3 loop is CASSLVGTGAPDTQYF. The CDR3 nucleotides read TGCGCCAGCAGCTTGGTTGGGACAGGGGCGCCAGATACGCAGTATTTT.

This clone has a single count. The V call is TRBV10-1, the J call TRBJ2-7; 9 nucleotides agree with TRBD1. Germline V lookup: CDR1 WNHNN, CDR2 SYGVQD (reference sequence). There are 16 residues in the CDR3. V lost 6 bases, J lost 3 bases, and 12 bases stayed unmatched. CDR3 amino acids: CASSPGRQGVFYEQYF. CDR3 in DNA: TGCGCCAGCAGCCCCGGTCGACAGGGGGTATTCTACGAGCAGTACTTC.

The CDR3 reads CASSSIPGPRLPHEQYF. In DNA form, the CDR3 reads TGTGCCAGCAGTTCGATACCGGGACCTAGATTACCCCACGAGCAGTACTTC. The chain uses TRBV27 and TRBJ2-7, with D possibly called TRBD1 or TRBD2 (5 bases each). The V end lost 4 bases, the J end lost 5 bases, and 24 bases lay between the germline ends. The CDR3 totals 17 residues. Looked up from germline, CDR1 is MNHEY and CDR2 is SMNVEV (reference sequence).

The chain carries TRBV7-2 and TRBJ2-3; 7 bases agree with TRBD2. CDR3 length: 14 amino acids. Per the germline V gene, CDR1 is SGHTA and CDR2 is FQGNSA. V lost 3 bases, J lost 4 bases, and 4 bases stayed unmatched. This chain's CDR3 is CASSFLGRPDTQYF. CDR3 nucleotides: TGTGCCAGCAGCTTTCTCGGGAGGCCAGATACGCAGTATTTT.

The V call is TRBV5-1, the J call TRBJ2-5, with D possibly matching TRBD2 (6 bases). Per germline, CDR1 SGHRS and CDR2 YFSETQ. The CDR3 has 15 residues. Trimming took off 1 base at V and 9 bases at J, with 19 bases between the two ends. The CDR3 coding sequence is TGCGCCAGCAGCTTGACTCTGACGGCCCTAGCGTCCCAGTACTTC. Translation: CASSLTLTALASQYF.

The chain couples TRBV28 to TRBJ1-2; no clear D. The germline V and J ends were trimmed by 2 bases and 7 bases, with 14 bases remaining between them. Germline V CDR1 and CDR2: MDHEN, SYDVKM. The CDR3 is 14 residues long. The DNA for the CDR3 is TGTGCCAGCAGTTTAGGGTCGACGGACGGTGGCTACACCTTC. Amino acid sequence: CASSLGSTDGGYTF.

The V gene is TRBV7-8, the J gene TRBJ1-2, with D possibly TRBD1 on 5 matching bases. This CDR3 comprises 14 residues. From germline, CDR1 is SGHVS and CDR2 FQNEAQ. With 4 bases removed from V and 2 bases from J, the gap between germline ends came to 11 bases. In DNA form, the CDR3 reads TGTGCCAGCAGCTCAGCCTCAGGGAACTATGGCTACACCTTC. Its protein product is CASSSASGNYGYTF.

The V and J genes are TRBV5-1 and TRBJ1-3; D ambiguous. From germline, CDR1 is SGHRS and CDR2 YFSETQ. V lost 0 bases, J lost 0 bases, and 7 bases lay in between. The CDR3 is 15 amino acids. The CDR3 DNA sequence: TGCGCCAGCAGCTTGGGTAGAAGCTCTGGAAACACCATATATTTT. Translated, it gives CASSLGRSSGNTIYF.

The rearrangement joins TRBV19 to TRBJ2-2, with TRBD1 as a possible D gene (6 bases). The CDR3 consists of 13 residues. Deletions cut 8 bases from V and 2 bases from J, with 9 bases between. CDR1 LNHDA and CDR2 SQIVND come from the germline V gene (reference sequence). The CDR3 nucleotides read TGTGCCAGTTCGGACAGTAACACCGGGGAGCTGTTTTTT. Protein product: CASSDSNTGELFF.

The chain links TRBV6-7 to TRBJ2-6, with D tentatively TRBD1 (5 bases). TRBV6-7 is an ORF for which the function is uncertain. This CDR3 is built from 18 residues. V gave up 5 bases and J gave up 5 bases, with 22 bases separating them. This chain's CDR3 is CASSVDKRLQSRANVLTF. CDR3 in DNA: TGTGCCAGCAGTGTGGACAAGCGTTTACAAAGTCGGGCCAACGTCCTGACTTTC.

V gene TRBV5-4 combines with J gene TRBJ2-1; D ambiguous. The CDR3 has 12 amino acids. V lost 4 bases, J lost 10 bases, and 12 bases lay in between. The germline CDR1 and CDR2 sequences are SGHNT and YYREEE (reference sequence). CDR3 loop: CASSPKLGEQFF. The CDR3, as DNA: TGTGCCAGCAGCCCGAAACTTGGGGAGCAGTTCTTC.

In DNA, the CDR3 is TGTGCCAGCAGCGGACTAGCGGGAGCTGTATCCTACAATGAGCAGTTCTTC. Translated, it gives CASSGLAGAVSYNEQFF. The V and J genes are TRBV9 and TRBJ2-1; 12 bases match TRBD2. Germline lookup yields CDR1 SGDLS and CDR2 YYNGEE. V was pared by 3 bases and J by 1 base, with 5 bases of the junction left unmatched. The CDR3 is made up of 17 amino acids.

The rearrangement uses TRBV19 and TRBJ2-7; 7 bases are a match to TRBD2. V shed 9 bases and J 6 bases; nucleotides not matched to a gene: 11. Germline lookup yields CDR1 LNHDA and CDR2 SQIVND (reference sequence). The CDR3 extends over 13 amino acids. The DNA for the CDR3 is TGTGCCAGCTCGGGCGGGAGATTGATCGAGCAGTACTTC. Translating it yields CASSGGRLIEQYF.

The chain couples TRBV2 to TRBJ2-5, with a possible D match to TRBD1 (5 bases). Germline-derived CDR1 and CDR2 are SNHLY and FYNNEI. The CDR3 loop spans 12 amino acids. Trimming pared 7 bases from V and 4 bases from J, leaving 10 bases between. The CDR3 loop reads CASKGTGETQYF. In DNA, the CDR3 is TGTGCCAGCAAAGGCACAGGAGAGACCCAGTACTTC.

The gene calls are TRBV28 and TRBJ1-2; D ambiguous. V lost 8 bases and J 7 bases, leaving 8 bases between the germline ends. This CDR3 has 10 amino acids. Germline V gene lookup returns CDR1 MDHEN and CDR2 SYDVKM. CDR3 residues: CASGPSGYTF. In nucleotides, the CDR3 is TGTGCCAGCGGCCCCTCTGGCTACACCTTC.

The V gene is TRBV5-1, the J gene TRBJ2-4; unclear D gene. The V end lost 2 bases, the J end lost 2 bases, and 8 bases lay between the germline ends. This CDR3 has 14 amino acids. CDR1 and CDR2 (germline): SGHRS, YFSETQ. CDR3 region: CASSFPETKNIQYF. CDR3 in DNA: TGCGCCAGCAGCTTTCCCGAAACCAAAAACATTCAGTACTTC.

This chain joins TRBV12-5 and TRBJ2-1; TRBD2 matches at 9 bases. Germline CDR1 is LGHNT and CDR2 is FRNRAP. The CDR3 is made up of 15 amino acids. The J segment lost 9 bases and the V segment lost 4 bases, leaving 10 bases of the junction unmatched. The CDR3 DNA sequence: TGTGCTAGTGGTTCGACTAGCGGTAACATCCGTGAGCAGTTCTTC. Residues: CASGSTSGNIREQFF.

This rearrangement joins TRBV2 to TRBJ1-1; perhaps TRBD1 as D (5 bases). Germline V gives CDR1 SNHLY, CDR2 FYNNEI. Trimming removed 4 bases from V and 1 base from J, with 7 bases in between. The CDR3 sequence is 13 residues long. Here the CDR3 reads CASSGDGNTEAFF. The CDR3 coding sequence is TGTGCCAGCAGTGGGGACGGGAACACTGAAGCTTTCTTT.

This chain uses TRBV4-2 with TRBJ1-4; weak D call: TRBD1 (5 bases). This CDR3 comprises 16 residues. Trimming stripped 1 base from V and 8 bases from J, with 17 bases between. Germline V lookup: CDR1 LGHNA, CDR2 YNFKEQ. CDR3 amino acids: CASSQGGMGTPEKLFF. As DNA, the CDR3 is TGTGCCAGCAGCCAAGGTGGAATGGGGACCCCCGAAAAACTGTTTTTT.